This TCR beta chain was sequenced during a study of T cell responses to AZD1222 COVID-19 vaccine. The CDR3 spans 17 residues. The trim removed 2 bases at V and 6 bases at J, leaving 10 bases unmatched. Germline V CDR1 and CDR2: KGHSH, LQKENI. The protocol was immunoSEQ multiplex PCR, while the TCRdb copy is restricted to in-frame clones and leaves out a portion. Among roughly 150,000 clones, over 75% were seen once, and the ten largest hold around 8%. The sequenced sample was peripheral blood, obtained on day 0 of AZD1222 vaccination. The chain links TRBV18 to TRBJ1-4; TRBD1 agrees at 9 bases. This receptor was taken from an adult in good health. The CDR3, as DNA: TGTGCCAGCTCACCATGGCCGCAGACAGGGGGGGATGAAAAACTGTTTTTT. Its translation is CASSPWPQTGGDEKLFF.